The 27 T cell receptor beta chains given below trace back to one sample, sequenced in a study of T-cell memory formation after mild COVID-19 (dated by TCRdb to 2020 to 2023). Receptor amplification or capture employed 5' RACE. These reads were obtained on an Illumina NovaSeq 6000. Starting from the raw public reads, TCRdb applied fastp trimming at Q25, assembled clones with MiXCR and retained in-frame beta chains. Rows with a matching CDR3 protein are joined into one entry that keeps the most common DNA and genes. The sample contains fewer than 400,000 distinct CDR3 sequences, 13% of them found a single time. Jointly, the top ten make up 20% to 25% of the sample. What was sequenced was PBMCs or a T cell subset sorted from them (not recorded which). The origin of the receptors is a man aged 18 to 30 who had mild COVID-19 (a few samples of this study predate the infection). The sample titles of this study are shuffled in the database, so cell type and time point are left out; the donor was told from shared clones.

The genes are TRBV10-3 and TRBJ2-2; tentatively, D is TRBD1 or TRBD2 (5 bases each). V was trimmed by 7 bases and J by 6 bases, leaving 9 bases between them. The CDR3 contains 12 residues. The germline gives CDR1 ENHRY, CDR2 SYGVKD. The CDR3 bases are TGTGCCATCACTGGGGGAGCCGGGGAGCTGTTTTTT. It translates to CAITGGAGELFF.

V gene TRBV5-1 combines with J gene TRBJ1-1; 7 positions agree with TRBD1. CDR3 size: 13 residues. Germline CDR1 SGHRS, CDR2 YFSETQ. With V trimmed by 4 bases and J by 8 bases, 8 bases remained unmatched. CDR3: CASSPGPGQEAFF. The CDR3 DNA sequence: TGCGCCAGCAGCCCGGGTCCGGGACAGGAAGCTTTCTTT.

This clonotype was recorded at least ten times. The V call is TRBV7-8, the J call TRBJ2-2, with 7 bases lining up with TRBD1. The CDR3 sequence is 14 residues long. CDR1 SGHVS and CDR2 FQNEAQ come from the germline V gene. Trimming at V came to 6 bases and at J to 1 base, leaving 2 bases not matched to a gene. The CDR3 region has the DNA TGTGCCAGCAGTCGACAGGGGAACACCGGGGAGCTGTTTTTT. Protein product: CASSRQGNTGELFF.

This clonotype was detected only a few times. The gene calls are TRBV7-2 and TRBJ2-3; 8 nucleotides line up with TRBD2. V lost 5 bases to trimming and J lost 3 bases; unmatched junction nucleotides: 7. Germline V lookup: CDR1 SGHTA, CDR2 FQGNSA. The CDR3 has 15 amino acids. CDR3: CASSLGLAHTDTQYF. CDR3 bases: TGTGCCAGCAGCCTAGGACTAGCTCATACAGATACGCAGTATTTT. The entire variable domain, with the rest obtained from reference TRBV7-2 and TRBJ2-3, is as follows: GAGVSQSPSNKVTEKGKDVELRCDPISGHTALYWYRQSLGQGLEFLIYFQGNSAPDKSGLPSDRFSAERTGGSVSTLTIQRTQQEDSAVYLCASSLGLAHTDTQYFGPGTRLTVL.

Ten or more counts support this clonotype. The chain recombines TRBV11-3 with TRBJ2-7; 7 bases are shared with TRBD1. This CDR3 region has 13 residues. From germline, CDR1 is SGHNT and CDR2 YENEEA. Here the CDR3 reads CASSLDRDYEQYV. In DNA form, the CDR3 reads TGTGCCAGCAGCCTAGACAGGGACTACGAGCAGTACGTC.

This clonotype has only a few counts. The chain employs TRBV4-1 and TRBJ1-5; D gene ambiguous. The CDR3 consists of 17 residues. Germline assignment: CDR1 MGHRA and CDR2 YSYEKL. The V end lost 1 base, the J end lost 0 bases, and 13 bases lay between the germline ends. The CDR3: CASSQVSGPYSNQPQHF. The CDR3 coding sequence is TGCGCCAGCAGCCAAGTATCCGGACCGTATAGCAATCAGCCCCAGCATTTT.

The rearrangement links TRBV5-1 to TRBJ2-7; 9 bases line up with TRBD2. J was trimmed by 6 bases and V by 4 bases; bases with no gene match: 8. Germline CDR1 is SGHRS and CDR2 is YFSETQ. This CDR3 is 14 amino acids long. CDR3 loop: CASSTSGGYVEQYF. The CDR3 region has the DNA TGCGCCAGCAGCACAAGCGGGGGGTACGTCGAGCAGTACTTC.

This clonotype was counted ten times or more. This chain joins TRBV5-1 and TRBJ2-7; D is unresolved. In germline, CDR1 is SGHRS, CDR2 YFSETQ. Between the trimmed V and J ends, which lost 4 bases and 4 bases, there was a span of 6 bases. The CDR3 length is 11 residues. The CDR3 DNA reads TGCGCCAGCAGCCGTGAATACGAGCAGTACTTC. It codes for CASSREYEQYF.

A few counts support this clonotype. The chain uses TRBV18 and TRBJ2-7; D is unresolved. V lost 0 bases to trimming and J lost 5 bases, with 8 bases between them. CDR1 and CDR2 from the germline V gene are KGHSH and LQKENI. CDR3 length equals 13 residues. CDR3 DNA: TGTGCCAGCTCACCACCCGGCAGACACGAGCAGTACTTC. Protein sequence: CASSPPGRHEQYF.

Only a few counts were recorded for this clonotype. The V and J genes are TRBV6-2 or TRBV6-3 and TRBJ2-2; D is ambiguous. V dropped 7 bases and J dropped 6 bases, with 12 bases sitting between them. The CDR3 spans 13 residues. Per germline, CDR1 MNHEY and CDR2 SVGEGT. The CDR3 DNA reads as TGTGCCAGCATCCCATTTTTTCCCGGGGAGCTGTTTTTT. It is translated as CASIPFFPGELFF.

A few counts support this clonotype. The rearrangement joins TRBV29-1 to TRBJ2-7; TRBD1 agrees at 9 bases. The germline V gene encodes CDR1 SQVTM and CDR2 ANQGSEA. V lost 7 bases to trimming and J lost 4 bases; unmatched junction nucleotides: 5. The CDR3 extends over 12 amino acids. CDR3 loop: CSAEDRGYEQYF. Written as DNA, the CDR3 is TGCAGCGCTGAGGACAGGGGATACGAGCAGTACTTC.

The chain is built from TRBV19 and TRBJ2-7; D may match TRBD1 or TRBD2 (5 bases each). The CDR3 runs 11 residues. V lost 3 bases, J lost 6 bases, and 6 bases lay in between. Germline CDR1 LNHDA, CDR2 SQIVND (reference sequence). The CDR3 is CASSMRGEQYF. Written as DNA, the CDR3 is TGTGCCAGTAGTATGAGGGGCGAGCAGTACTTC. The full variable domain, its missing parts supplied by reference TRBV19 and TRBJ2-7, is DGGITQSPKYLFRKEGQNVTLSCEQNLNHDAMYWYRQDPGQGLRLIYYSQIVNDFQKGDIAEGYSVSREKKESFPLTVTSAQKNPTAFYLCASSMRGEQYFGPGTRLTVT.

This clonotype has a handful of counts. The chain links TRBV5-6 to TRBJ2-7, with D perhaps matching TRBD1 (5 bases). The CDR3 length is 13 residues. Trimming cost V 6 bases and J 2 bases, with 12 bases left between them. In germline, CDR1 is SGHDT, CDR2 YYEEEE. The CDR3 nucleotides read TGTGCCAGCAACACACGGACAACCTACGAGCAGTACGTC. Translating gives CASNTRTTYEQYV.

The CDR3 here is CASSIAGANVLTF. DNA for the CDR3: TGTGCCAGTAGTATCGCTGGGGCCAACGTCCTGACTTTC. J is TRBJ2-6 and V is TRBV19; D not resolved. Germline loops: CDR1 LNHDA, CDR2 SQIVND (reference sequence). V was trimmed by 3 bases and J by 2 bases, leaving 2 bases between them. The CDR3 totals 13 residues.

CDR3 sequence (DNA): TGTGCCAGCACCTTAACTAGCGGCTCCTACGAGCAGTACTTC. Translating gives CASTLTSGSYEQYF. The chain recombines TRBV6-5 with TRBJ2-7; 8 nucleotides match TRBD2. The CDR3 spans 14 residues. Germline values: CDR1 MNHEY, CDR2 SVGAGI. The V segment lost 7 bases and the J segment 0 bases; nucleotides outside the gene matches: 5.

This clonotype was observed a single time. The J gene is TRBJ2-1, the V gene TRBV4-1; D might be TRBD1 (5 bases). This CDR3 comprises 17 residues. The germline gives CDR1 MGHRA, CDR2 YSYEKL. V lost 0 bases and J 0 bases, leaving 12 bases between the germline ends. The CDR3 nucleotides are TGCGCCAGCAGCCAAGAGCTAGGGGTGAGCTCCTACAATGAGCAGTTCTTC. Its protein is CASSQELGVSSYNEQFF.

This clonotype came up many times. The V gene is TRBV4-2, the J gene TRBJ2-3, with D perhaps TRBD1 (5 bases). V was cut by 0 bases and J by 4 bases, with 11 bases left in between. CDR1 is LGHNA and CDR2 is YNFKEQ in the germline V gene. CDR3 size: 15 residues. CDR3 DNA sequence: TGTGCCAGCAGCCAAGAGGGGTCAGGGCCAGATACGCAGTATTTT. Translated, it gives CASSQEGSGPDTQYF.

The CDR3 nucleotides read TGTGCCAGCAGCTTAAGTACCGGGACTCCCCCCGGCCATGAGCAGTTCTTC. This sequence encodes CASSLSTGTPPGHEQFF. The chain is built from TRBV7-6 and TRBJ2-1; tentative D call: TRBD2 (6 bases). The V gene's germline CDR1 is SGHVS and CDR2 FNYEAQ. V was cut by 2 bases and J by 8 bases, with 22 bases left in between. The CDR3 totals 17 residues. The full variable domain, with the rest looked up from reference TRBV7-6 and TRBJ2-1, is GAGVSQSPRYKVTKRGQDVALRCDPISGHVSLYWYRQALGQGPEFLTYFNYEAQQDKSGLPNDRFSAERPEGSISTLTIQRTEQRDSAMYRCASSLSTGTPPGHEQFFGPGTRLTVL.

This clonotype was detected a few times. V gene TRBV5-1 combines with J gene TRBJ2-1; 11 positions match TRBD1. The trim removed 7 bases at V and 7 bases at J, leaving 19 bases unmatched. The CDR3 has 18 amino acids. CDR1 and CDR2 (germline): SGHRS, YFSETQ. CDR3 DNA: TGCGCCAGCGGACCGGGACAGGGGGGAAGTTTGAGGCGGAATGAGCAGTTCTTC. Protein: CASGPGQGGSLRRNEQFF.

This clonotype turned up a few times. The chain couples TRBV7-2 to TRBJ1-2; the match to TRBD1 covers 11 bases. V shed 5 bases, J shed 8 bases, and the junction held 7 bases outside the gene matches. Germline V gene data show CDR1 as SGHTA and CDR2 as FQGNSA. This CDR3 region has 14 residues. The CDR3 here is CASSQDRGPRGYTF. CDR3 DNA: TGTGCCAGCAGCCAGGACAGGGGGCCGCGGGGCTACACCTTC.

In its sample, this clonotype was seen a few times. CDR3: CASRGDGTEAFF. The DNA of the CDR3 is TGTGCCAGCAGAGGGGATGGCACTGAAGCTTTCTTT. This sequence joins TRBV6-6 and TRBJ1-1; maybe TRBD1 (5 bases). The V gene lost 6 bases and the J gene lost 4 bases, with 9 bases spanning the gap. This CDR3 spans 12 amino acids. Germline CDR1 MNHNY, CDR2 SVGAGI (reference sequence).

This clonotype was observed at least ten times. V usage is TRBV4-3 and J usage is TRBJ2-7, with D maybe TRBD1 (7 bases). This CDR3 has 14 amino acids. The ends were cut back, 5 bases at V and 3 bases at J, with 14 bases in the middle. CDR1 is LGHNA and CDR2 is YSLEER in the germline V gene. The CDR3 DNA reads TGCGCCAGCAGCGCCTTCAGGGGGGACTACGAGCAGTACTTC. Its translation: CASSAFRGDYEQYF.

The table lists this clonotype with many counts. CDR3 loop: CARSLWYDEQFF. The CDR3 bases are TGTGCCAGAAGCTTGTGGTACGATGAGCAGTTCTTC. The V and J genes are TRBV5-3 and TRBJ2-1; D remains ambiguous. TRBV5-3 falls under the ORF class, with uncertain function. Trimming removed 1 base at V and 8 bases at J, with 7 bases between. This CDR3 spans 12 amino acids.

This clonotype was seen more than once but under ten times. CDR3 loop: CASRSGPESYTF. CDR3 nucleotides: TGTGCCAGCAGATCGGGACCAGAGAGCTACACCTTC. The chain employs TRBV9 and TRBJ1-2, with D possibly TRBD1 on 5 matching bases. The germline CDR1 and CDR2 sequences are SGDLS and YYNGEE. Deletions cut 5 bases from V and 9 bases from J, with 14 bases between. CDR3 length: 12 residues. The entire variable domain, with the rest obtained from reference TRBV9 and TRBJ1-2, is as follows: DSGVTQTPKHLITATGQRVTLRCSPRSGDLSVYWYQQSLDQGLQFLIQYYNGEERAKGNILERFSAQQFPDLHSELNLSSLELGDSALYFCASRSGPESYTFGSGTRLTVV.

The chain recombines TRBV12-3 or TRBV12-4 with TRBJ1-3; 7 bases are shared with TRBD1. This CDR3 has 16 amino acids. After removal of 3 bases from V and 0 bases from J, the junction contained 5 bases not matched to a gene. The chain's CDR3 is CASSFGQAISGNTIYF. CDR3 bases: TGTGCCAGCAGTTTCGGACAGGCCATCTCTGGAAACACCATATATTTT.

This clonotype was picked up many times. The gene calls are TRBV29-1 and TRBJ2-1; 10 bases are a match to TRBD1. Germline V gene sequence: CDR1 SQVTM, CDR2 ANQGSEA. CDR3 length: 13 amino acids. The V and J ends lost 4 bases and 3 bases, in that order; junction bases with no gene match: 0. The CDR3 region has the DNA TGCAGCGTTGGGACAGGGGGCTACAATGAGCAGTTCTTC. Its protein product is CSVGTGGYNEQFF.

In this sample, this clonotype turned up a few times. The chain joins TRBV15 to TRBJ1-2, with D tentatively TRBD1 (5 bases). Germline CDR1 is LNHNV and CDR2 is YYDKDF (reference sequence). The CDR3 covers 13 residues. The V and J ends lost 1 base and 7 bases respectively, with 10 bases between them. In nucleotides, the CDR3 is TGTGCCACCAGCAGAGCCAGGGTGGGTGGCTACACCTTC. It is translated as CATSRARVGGYTF.